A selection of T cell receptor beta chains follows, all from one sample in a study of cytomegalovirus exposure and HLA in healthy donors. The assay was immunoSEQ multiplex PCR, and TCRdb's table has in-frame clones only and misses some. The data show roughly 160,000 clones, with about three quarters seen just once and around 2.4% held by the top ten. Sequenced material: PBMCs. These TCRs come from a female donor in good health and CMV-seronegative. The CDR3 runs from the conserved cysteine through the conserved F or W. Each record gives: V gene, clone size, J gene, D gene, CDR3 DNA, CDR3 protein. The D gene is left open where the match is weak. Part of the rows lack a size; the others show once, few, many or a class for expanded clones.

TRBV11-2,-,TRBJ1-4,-,TGTGCCAGCTGCCCAGACCTGGGGGGGGCTAATGAAAAACTGTTTTTT,CASCPDLGGANEKLFF
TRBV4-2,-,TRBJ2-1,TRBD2,TGTGCCAGCAGCCCGGGGCGGGGGGGCCGATACAATGAGCAGTTCTTC,CASSPGRGGRYNEQFF
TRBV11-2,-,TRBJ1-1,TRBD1,TGTGCCAGCACGGTCTCCGGGACAGGGTACACTGAAGCTTTCTTT,CASTVSGTGYTEAFF
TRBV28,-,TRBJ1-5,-,TGTGCCAGCAGCCGGGAATATAGCAATCAGCCCCAGCATTTT,CASSREYSNQPQHF
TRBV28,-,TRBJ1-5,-,TGTGCCAGCAGTTGGAGGGGTTCAAATCAGCCCCAGCATTTT,CASSWRGSNQPQHF
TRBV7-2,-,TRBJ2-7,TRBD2,TGTGCCAGCAGCTTCTTTACTAGCGGGAGGCCTCACTCCTACGAGCAGTACTTC,CASSFFTSGRPHSYEQYF
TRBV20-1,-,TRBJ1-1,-,TGCAGTGCGAGGTACGCCCGAGAGGCTTTCTTT,CSARYAREAFF
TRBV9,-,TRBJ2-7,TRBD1,TGTGCCAGCAGCGTAGGGGACAGGGGAACCTACGAGCAGTACTTC,CASSVGDRGTYEQYF
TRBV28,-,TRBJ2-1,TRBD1,TGTGCCAGCAGGCGACAGGGGCAGAATGAGCAGTTCTTC,CASRRQGQNEQFF
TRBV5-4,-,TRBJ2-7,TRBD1,TGTGCCAGCAGCGCGACAGGGGCTCACTACGAGCAGTACTTC,CASSATGAHYEQYF
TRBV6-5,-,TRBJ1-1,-,TGTGCCAGCAGGAGGGCCACAGAATTGAACACTGAAGCTTTCTTC,CASRRATELNTEAFF
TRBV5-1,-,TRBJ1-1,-,TGCGCCAGCAGCGGCGAGGGCACTGAAGCTTTCTTT,CASSGEGTEAFF
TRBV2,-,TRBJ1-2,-,TGTGCCAGTGGGACATCTAACTATGGCTACACCTTC,CASGTSNYGYTF
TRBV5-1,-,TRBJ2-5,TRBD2,TGCGCCAGCAGCCCTACTAGCGGGGGCCTTTTGGCCCAGTACTTC,CASSPTSGGLLAQYF
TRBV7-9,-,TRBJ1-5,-,TGTGCCAGCAGCTTGGGGGAGGGCAATCAGCCCCAGCATTTT,CASSLGEGNQPQHF
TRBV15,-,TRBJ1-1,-,TGTGCCACCAGCAGAGATGCACAGCCTAAGGACACTGAAGCTTTCTTT,CATSRDAQPKDTEAFF
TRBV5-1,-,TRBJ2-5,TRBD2,TGCGCCAGCAGCTTGTCGCGCACCGGGAGGCCCACTACCAGAGGACAAGAGACCCAGTACTTC,CASSLSRTGRPTTRGQETQYF
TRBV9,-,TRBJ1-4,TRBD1,TGTGCCAGCAGCCCCCCCGGGGGAGGGACAGGCTATGAAAAACTGTTTTTT,CASSPPGGGTGYEKLFF
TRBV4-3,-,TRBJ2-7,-,TGCGCCAGCAGCCAAGATGTCAAGTCGAGCGCCTCCTACGAGCAGTACTTC,CASSQDVKSSASYEQYF
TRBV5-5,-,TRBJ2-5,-,TGTGCCAGCAGCTTGGTGGGGGCCTTGGAGACCCAGTACTTC,CASSLVGALETQYF
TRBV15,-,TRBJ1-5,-,TGTGCCACCAGCGGACCCCGGGGGATTAGAAGCAATCAGCCCCAGCATTTT,CATSGPRGIRSNQPQHF
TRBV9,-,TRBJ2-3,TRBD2,TGTGCCAGCAGCTCCCGCCCAGCAGCGGGGCGCACAGATACGCAGTATTTT,CASSSRPAAGRTDTQYF
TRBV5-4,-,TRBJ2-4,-,TGTGCCAGCAGCTTGGGCCAGGTTCCGAACATTCAGTACTTC,CASSLGQVPNIQYF
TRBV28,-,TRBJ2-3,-,TGTGCCAGCAGCTCGGGAGTCGATACGCAGTATTTT,CASSSGVDTQYF
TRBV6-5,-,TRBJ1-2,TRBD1,TGTGCCAGCAGCAGGGACAGGGGATACGGCTACACCTTC,CASSRDRGYGYTF
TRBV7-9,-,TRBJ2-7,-,TGTGCCAGCAGCGGAGGGGACGGAGGCTACTACGAGCAGTACTTC,CASSGGDGGYYEQYF
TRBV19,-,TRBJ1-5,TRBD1,TGTGCCAGTAGTGGTGCAGGGACAGTTGGCAATCAGCCCCAGCATTTT,CASSGAGTVGNQPQHF
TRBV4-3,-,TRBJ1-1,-,TGCGCCAGCAGCCAAAATCCTTCGTCGGTGAACACTGAAGCTTTCTTT,CASSQNPSSVNTEAFF
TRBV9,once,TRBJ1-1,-,TGTGCCAGCAGCAGGGGGTATGAAGCTTTCTTT,CASSRGYEAFF
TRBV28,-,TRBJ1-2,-,TGTGCCAGCAGTTTCCAGGGCAGGGCCTATGGCTACACCTTC,CASSFQGRAYGYTF
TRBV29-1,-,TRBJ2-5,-,TGCAGCACCCGAGGCGGGGGCAGAGAGACCCAGTACTTC,CSTRGGGRETQYF
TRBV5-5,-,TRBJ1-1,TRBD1,TGTGCCAGCAGCTTGGTGGACAGGTTGAACACTGAAGCTTTCTTT,CASSLVDRLNTEAFF
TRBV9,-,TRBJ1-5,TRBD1,TGTGCCAGCAGCCCCTCCGGACAGGGTCATCAGCCCCAGCATTTT,CASSPSGQGHQPQHF
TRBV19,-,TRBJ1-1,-,TGTGCCAGTAGTATAGTAGTTGACACTGAAGCTTTCTTT,CASSIVVDTEAFF
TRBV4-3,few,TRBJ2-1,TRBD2,TGCGCCAGCAGCCAAGTAACTAGCGGCTCCTACAATGAGCAGTTCTTC,CASSQVTSGSYNEQFF
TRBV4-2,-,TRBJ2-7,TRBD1,TGTGCCAGCAGCCCCGGGACAGCGAAATTCTACGAGCAGTACTTC,CASSPGTAKFYEQYF
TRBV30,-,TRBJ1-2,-,TGTGCCTGGAGTGTACGGCATTCGGGTGGCTACACCTTC,CAWSVRHSGGYTF
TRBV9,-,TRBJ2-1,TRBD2,TGTGCCAGCAGCCCAACTAGCGGGAGGGGCAATGAGCAGTTCTTC,CASSPTSGRGNEQFF
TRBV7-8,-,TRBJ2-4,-,TGTGCCAGCACCTCGCCGGCGGGTCCCGGCATTCAGTACTTC,CASTSPAGPGIQYF
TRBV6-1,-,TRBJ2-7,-,TGTGCCAGCAGTGATGGAGGGGCAGGGGGCTACGAGCAGTACTTC,CASSDGGAGGYEQYF
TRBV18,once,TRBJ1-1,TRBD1,TGTGCCAGCTCACCAGGGGACAGGGGGCAAGGAACTGAAGCTTTCTTT,CASSPGDRGQGTEAFF
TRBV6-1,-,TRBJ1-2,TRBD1,TGTGCCAGCAGTGATCAAGGGACAGGGGTTGACTACACCTTC,CASSDQGTGVDYTF
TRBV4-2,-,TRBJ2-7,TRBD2,TGTGCCAGCAGCCAGGCTAGCGGGGATTCCCACGAGCAGTACTTC,CASSQASGDSHEQYF
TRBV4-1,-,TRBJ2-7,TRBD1,TGCGCCAGCAGCCAGGGGGACAGTGCCTACGAGCAGTACTTC,CASSQGDSAYEQYF
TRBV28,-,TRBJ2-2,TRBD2,TGTGCCAGCAGATTATTTTCTAGCGGGAGGGACACCGGGGAGCTGTTTTTT,CASRLFSSGRDTGELFF
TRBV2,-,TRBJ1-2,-,TGTGCCAGCAGTGAAGCGCTCAGGAGGGGCTACACCTTC,CASSEALRRGYTF
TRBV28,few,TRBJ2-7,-,TGTGCCAGCACCCCCGCGGTCCGGGGATACTACGAGCAGTACTTC,CASTPAVRGYYEQYF
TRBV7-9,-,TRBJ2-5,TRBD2,TGTGCCAGCAGCTTGGGCGGGAGGCGTCGGGGGCAAGAGACCCAGTACTTC,CASSLGGRRRGQETQYF